This TCR beta chain is drawn from a study of tumor-infiltrating lymphocytes in localized non-small cell lung cancer. TCRdb keeps only in-frame clones here, not all; method: immunoSEQ multiplex PCR. The sample shows some 15,000 clones, around 85% of them seen only once. The V segment lost 6 bases and the J segment 0 bases; nucleotides outside the gene matches: 8. In germline, CDR1 is SGHTA, CDR2 FQGNSA. The CDR3 contains 15 residues. This TCR derives from a human donor with non-small cell lung cancer. Sequenced material: uninvolved lung tissue not adjacent to the tumor. The chain links TRBV7-2 to TRBJ2-7; TRBD2 matches at 7 bases. CDR3 nucleotide sequence: TGTGCCAGCAGGGAATCTAGCGGCCGCTCCTACGAGCAGTACTTC. Its translation: CASRESSGRSYEQYF.